This T cell receptor beta chain was recovered during a study of CD8+ T cells in alopecia areata. Overall study context: Affected scalp percentage determined the severity score of treated patients. Study results and limitations: Having just one nonresponder leaves the connection between baseline CD8+ expansion and response unresolved. Expanded CD8+ clones among the top 100, as well as scalp clonality, were significantly decreased by tofacitinib.

This CDR3 region has 13 residues. V lost 2 bases and J 2 bases, leaving 9 bases between the germline ends. Per germline, CDR1 GTSNPN and CDR2 SVGIG (reference sequence). The table lists this clone with a few counts. What it binds is unknown. This sample's treatment: oral pan-JAK inhibitor, 5-10 mg twice daily. Extracted RNA was reverse transcribed, and the resulting cDNA served as sequencing template. This table comes from immunoSEQ multiplex PCR, and its TCRdb copy is limited to in-frame clones, with some not included. The table records approximately 200,000 clones, roughly 44% of them present only once.

This sequence originates from a human donor with alopecia areata. The specimen was CD4+ T cells sorted from blood, collected between weeks 36 and 40, from a patient treated with tofacitinib. The rearrangement links TRBV30 to TRBJ1-2; possibly TRBD1 for D (6 bases). The CDR3 protein is CAWSTGANYGYTF. CDR3 coding DNA: TGTGCCTGGAGTACGGGGGCGAACTATGGCTACACCTTC.